This TCR beta chain was identified in a study of T cell repertoires in cytomegalovirus infection. About the research overall: Selected CMV epitopes included recently identified HLA-C-restricted ones as well as well-studied HLA-B-restricted ones. Public TCR beta signatures indicated both CMV infection and matching HLA type.

Germline V gene data show CDR1 as DFQATT and CDR2 as SNEGSKA (reference sequence). Trimming took off 7 bases at V and 0 bases at J, with 12 bases between the two ends. CDR3 length: 14 amino acids. Notes on the study in general: Identification of carriers of CMV plus the relevant HLA was achieved through cumulative public TCR beta family frequency. Predominance within the ex vivo response was attributable to HLA-C-restricted CMV-specific TCR beta clonotypes.

TCRdb passed the reads through MiXCR, listing each CDR3 protein once. The profile shows about 890,000 distinct CDR3 sequences, approximately 31% of them singletons. A word on this clonotype: Its antigen remains unidentified.

The source material was cultured CD8+ T cells from PBMCs, sampled from culture after CMV antigen stimulation. The chain joins TRBV20-1 to TRBJ2-2; possible D gene TRBD2, 6 bases. This TCR derives from a human donor in good health (CMV status not recorded). Some clones in this sample may be carry-over from other donors' samples. CDR3 in amino acids: CSVTAGPNTGELFF. For the CDR3, the DNA is TGCAGTGTTACCGCGGGGCCGAACACCGGGGAGCTGTTTTTT.